The 32 T cell receptor beta chains presented below share a single source sample, sequenced in a study of T cells after yellow fever vaccination. In TCRdb, the 5' RACE reads were re-called with MiXCR into one record per CDR3 protein. The sample records about 360,000 distinct CDR3 sequences, approximately 5.7% being singletons. Sequencing was performed on PBMCs, taken 5 days after the yellow fever booster vaccination. The receptors were sampled from a man younger than 40 who received the YFV17D yellow fever vaccine.

This rearrangement joins TRBV11-2 to TRBJ2-7, with 8 nucleotides matching TRBD2. The CDR3 is 15 residues long. Germline V gives CDR1 SGHAT, CDR2 FQNNGV. The trim removed 1 base at V and 3 bases at J, leaving 5 bases unmatched. The CDR3 reads CASSLASSGFYEQYF. CDR3 nucleotide sequence: TGTGCCAGCAGCTTAGCGTCTAGCGGGTTCTACGAGCAGTACTTC.

As for this clonotype: This may be a read error, as it is one base from a much larger clone. The V and J genes are TRBV12-3 or TRBV12-4 and TRBJ2-1, with 11 bases aligning to TRBD2. V was pared by 6 bases and J by 10 bases, with 8 bases of the junction left unmatched. This CDR3 comprises 14 residues. Written as DNA, the CDR3 is TGTGCCAGCAGGGGGACTAGCGGAGGCGAAGAGCAGTTCTTC. Residues: CASRGTSGGEEQFF.

This clonotype was observed at least ten times. This chain joins TRBV9 and TRBJ1-4, with TRBD1 matching 7 bases. Germline CDR1 SGDLS, CDR2 YYNGEE. V dropped 4 bases and J dropped 6; count of bases not matched to a gene: 6. The CDR3 totals 14 residues. CDR3 DNA sequence: TGTGCCAGCAGCCAGGACAGGTCTGATGAAAAACTGTTTTTT. Residues: CASSQDRSDEKLFF.

This clonotype appeared a few times. This chain links TRBV7-2 with TRBJ2-7, with 7 bases that match TRBD1. Trimming removed 5 bases from V and 2 bases from J; junction bases left unmatched: 6. The CDR3 spans 14 residues. CDR1 and CDR2 (germline): SGHTA, FQGNSA. CDR3 in DNA: TGTGCCAGCAGCGACAGACAGGGTACCTACGAGCAGTACTTC. It encodes CASSDRQGTYEQYF.

This clonotype has a handful of counts. The CDR3, as DNA: TGTGCCAGCAGCTTGGGGCCTTACGGCACCTACGAGCAGTACTTC. As protein: CASSLGPYGTYEQYF. The chain combines TRBV7-2 with TRBJ2-7, with D maybe TRBD1 (5 bases). V was trimmed by 3 bases and J by 2 bases, leaving 14 bases between them. Germline loops: CDR1 SGHTA, CDR2 FQGNSA. This CDR3 has 15 amino acids. The whole variable domain, filled in from reference TRBV7-2 and TRBJ2-7, reads GAGVSQSPSNKVTEKGKDVELRCDPISGHTALYWYRQSLGQGLEFLIYFQGNSAPDKSGLPSDRFSAERTGGSVSTLTIQRTQQEDSAVYLCASSLGPYGTYEQYFGPGTRLTVT.

This chain uses TRBV6-1 with TRBJ2-1, with 10 bases that match TRBD2. The junction had 8 bases not matched to a gene; V was cut back by 6 bases and J by 0 bases. Germline CDR1 is MNHNS and CDR2 is SASEGT. CDR3 length: 17 residues. This CDR3 is CASSRGSSGSSYNEQFF. CDR3 DNA: TGTGCCAGCAGCCGAGGGTCTAGCGGGAGCTCCTACAATGAGCAGTTCTTC.

The chain links TRBV7-9 to TRBJ2-7; D possibly corresponds to TRBD2 (6 bases). V lost 3 bases and J 3 bases, leaving 12 bases between the germline ends. The germline gives CDR1 SEHNR, CDR2 FQNEAQ (reference sequence). This CDR3 has 14 residues. For the CDR3, the DNA is TGTGCCAGCAGCTTTCCGGGAGCAAGCTACGAGCAGTACTTC. Protein sequence: CASSFPGASYEQYF.

The chain combines TRBV6-1 with TRBJ1-2; D not certain. Trimming shortened V by 0 bases and J by 8 bases, and 10 bases separated the two germline ends. Germline lookup yields CDR1 MNHNS and CDR2 SASEGT. CDR3 length: 13 amino acids. The CDR3 loop is CASSEAGGFGYTF. The DNA for the CDR3 is TGTGCCAGCAGTGAAGCGGGAGGGTTCGGCTACACCTTC.

This clonotype was seen a handful of times. One end of the junction fails to match germline, which may point to a read error. The rearrangement uses TRBV20-1 and TRBJ2-5, with TRBD2 matching 10 bases. CDR3 length equals 16 residues. Germline V lookup: CDR1 DFQATT, CDR2 SNEGSKA (reference sequence). The CDR3 spells CCAGPMGAGGQETQYF. In DNA form, the CDR3 reads TGCTGTGCTGGCCCTATGGGAGCGGGAGGGCAAGAGACCCAGTACTTC.

This clonotype came up a few times. As DNA, the CDR3 is TGTGCCTGGAGTGCGGGACCCAGCACAGATACGCAGTATTTT. Translated: CAWSAGPSTDTQYF. V gene TRBV30 combines with J gene TRBJ2-3; the D call may be TRBD1 or TRBD2 (5 bases each). The CDR3 is 14 residues long. V shed 1 base and J shed 0 bases, with 8 bases lying between them. The germline V gene encodes CDR1 GTSNPN and CDR2 SVGIG (reference sequence).

The rearrangement joins TRBV7-9 to TRBJ2-7, with D unclear. V gave up 1 base and J gave up 5 bases, with 15 bases separating them. Per the germline V gene, CDR1 is SEHNR and CDR2 is FQNEAQ (reference sequence). The CDR3 totals 15 residues. CDR3 in DNA: TGTGCCAGCAGCTTAGTCGGTGGTAGGCTCCACGAGCAGTACTTC. Its translation is CASSLVGGRLHEQYF.

This rearrangement joins TRBV6-1 to TRBJ2-1, with 9 bases aligning to TRBD2. V lost 8 bases to trimming and J lost 4 bases; unmatched junction nucleotides: 6. CDR1 is MNHNS, CDR2 SASEGT, per germline. CDR3 size: 14 residues. The CDR3 protein is CASQLAGTYNEQFF. In nucleotides, the CDR3 is TGTGCCAGCCAGCTAGCGGGAACATACAATGAGCAGTTCTTC.

This clonotype occurred many times. The chain employs TRBV7-2 and TRBJ2-7; D remains unclear. This CDR3 is 13 amino acids long. Germline V gene lookup returns CDR1 SGHTA and CDR2 FQGNSA. Trimming pared 6 bases from V and 4 bases from J, leaving 13 bases between. The CDR3 here is CASSRLSFYEQYF. The CDR3, as DNA: TGTGCCAGCAGTCGTTTGAGTTTTTACGAGCAGTACTTC.

This clonotype came up many times. The rearrangement links TRBV24-1 to TRBJ2-3; D remains ambiguous. V was trimmed by 0 bases and J by 3 bases, leaving 3 bases between them. This CDR3 has 13 residues. Germline CDR1 and CDR2: KGHDR and SFDVKD. The CDR3 DNA follows: TGTGCCACCAGTGATTTGGGGACAGATACGCAGTATTTT. It is translated as CATSDLGTDTQYF.

This clonotype was counted a few times. The gene calls are TRBV5-1 and TRBJ2-7; possibly TRBD1 for D (6 bases). V was clipped by 1 base and J by 3 bases, with 14 bases between them. The germline V gene encodes CDR1 SGHRS and CDR2 YFSETQ. This CDR3 comprises 15 residues. The CDR3 sequence: CASSLLQGEGYEQYF. The CDR3 region has the DNA TGCGCCAGCAGCTTGTTACAGGGAGAAGGCTACGAGCAGTACTTC.

There are many counts of this clonotype. The rearrangement links TRBV3-1 to TRBJ2-1; 8 bases map to TRBD2. With 2 bases clipped from V and 10 bases from J, the junction kept 4 bases outside the gene matches. The CDR3 totals 13 residues. Germline assignment: CDR1 LGHDT and CDR2 YNNKEL (reference sequence). CDR3 loop: CASSQPTSGEQFF. CDR3 in DNA: TGTGCCAGCAGCCAACCAACTAGCGGAGAGCAGTTCTTC.

The chain links TRBV4-2 to TRBJ2-7; D unresolved. Germline CDR1 LGHNA, CDR2 YNFKEQ. The V and J ends lost 2 bases and 2 bases respectively, with 10 bases between them. This CDR3 is 14 amino acids long. CDR3 region: CASSQREKAYEQYF. CDR3 bases: TGTGCCAGCAGCCAACGAGAGAAGGCCTACGAGCAGTACTTC.

This clonotype was detected a few times. The chain recombines TRBV5-1 with TRBJ1-1; D perhaps matches TRBD1 (6 bases). The CDR3 covers 16 residues. Looked up from germline, CDR1 is SGHRS and CDR2 is YFSETQ. The V and J ends lost 0 bases and 8 bases respectively, with 20 bases between them. The CDR3 reads CASSLVLSGAGEEAFF. In nucleotides, the CDR3 is TGCGCCAGCAGCTTGGTATTATCGGGGGCAGGGGAAGAAGCTTTCTTT.

The rearrangement uses TRBV19 and TRBJ2-7; TRBD2 aligns across 13 bases. The CDR3 runs to 17 residues. Germline V gives CDR1 LNHDA, CDR2 SQIVND (reference sequence). Losses at the gene ends were 4 bases for V and 0 bases for J; bases not matched to a gene: 6. CDR3 region: CASSTTSGRISSYEQYF. For the CDR3, the DNA is TGTGCCAGTAGTACGACTAGCGGGAGGATCAGCTCCTACGAGCAGTACTTC.

The V gene is TRBV4-3, the J gene TRBJ1-4, with D possibly TRBD1 on 5 matching bases. This CDR3 spans 19 amino acids. Germline V gives CDR1 LGHNA, CDR2 YSLEER. V was shortened by 0 bases and J by 2 bases, with 19 bases between the two germline ends. The CDR3: CASSQDLFWSGVTNEKLFF. For the CDR3, the DNA is TGCGCCAGCAGCCAAGATTTGTTTTGGTCGGGGGTGACTAATGAAAAACTGTTTTTT.

A few counts support this clonotype. V usage is TRBV7-9 and J usage is TRBJ2-1, with 9 bases fitting TRBD2. V shed 7 bases, J shed 10 bases, and the junction held 8 bases outside the gene matches. The CDR3 is 13 amino acids. Germline loops: CDR1 SEHNR, CDR2 FQNEAQ (reference sequence). The CDR3 region is CASTLGLAGEQFF. DNA for the CDR3: TGTGCCAGCACCCTGGGGCTAGCGGGAGAGCAGTTCTTC. Full variable domain (remainder filled in from reference TRBV7-9 and TRBJ2-1): DTGVSQNPRHKITKRGQNVTFRCDPISEHNRLYWYRQTLGQGPEFLTYFQNEAQLEKSRLLSDRFSAERPKGSFSTLEIQRTEQGDSAMYLCASTLGLAGEQFFGPGTRLTVL.

At least ten counts were recorded for this clonotype. This chain uses TRBV7-9 with TRBJ2-3; 7 positions match TRBD1. V lost 4 bases, J lost 1 base, and 5 bases stayed unmatched. Germline CDR1 is SEHNR and CDR2 is FQNEAQ (reference sequence). The CDR3 spans 15 residues. The CDR3, as DNA: TGTGCCAGCAGCTACACAGGGGCACGCACAGATACGCAGTATTTT. Translated: CASSYTGARTDTQYF.

The chain uses TRBV5-5 and TRBJ2-2; 7 bases align to TRBD1. CDR1 and CDR2 from the germline V gene are SGHKS and YYEKEE (reference sequence). The CDR3 loop spans 15 amino acids. The trim removed 5 bases at V and 1 base at J, leaving 5 bases unmatched. The CDR3 here is CASRSGTENTGELFF. DNA for the CDR3: TGTGCCAGCAGGTCCGGGACAGAGAACACCGGGGAGCTGTTTTTT.

This clonotype showed up just a few times. The chain joins TRBV5-5 to TRBJ1-2; no reliable D call. Germline CDR1 is SGHKS and CDR2 is YYEKEE (reference sequence). The CDR3 contains 15 residues. The ends were cut back, 5 bases at V and 4 bases at J, with 18 bases in the middle. The CDR3 DNA reads TGTGCCAGCAGTTTCCTCCCGACGGCAACCTATGGCTACACCTTC. Translating gives CASSFLPTATYGYTF.

The V and J genes are TRBV12-3 or TRBV12-4 and TRBJ2-1; possibly TRBD2 for D (5 bases). Trimming pared 6 bases from V and 8 bases from J, leaving 11 bases between. This CDR3 has 12 amino acids. The chain's CDR3 is CASSSSGDEQFF. The CDR3 nucleotides read TGTGCCAGCAGCTCTTCCGGGGATGAGCAGTTCTTC.

V usage is TRBV12-3 or TRBV12-4 and J usage is TRBJ1-5; D is undetermined. V was trimmed by 1 base and J by 2 bases, leaving 9 bases between them. This CDR3 comprises 15 residues. The chain's CDR3 is CASSLGADGNQPQHF. Written as DNA, the CDR3 is TGTGCCAGCAGTTTAGGGGCGGATGGCAATCAGCCCCAGCATTTT.

This clonotype was detected only a few times. The CDR3: CASSLALAGWARDTQYF. The CDR3 DNA sequence: TGTGCCAGCAGCTTAGCGCTAGCGGGATGGGCGAGGGATACGCAGTATTTT. The chain links TRBV7-2 to TRBJ2-3; TRBD2 matches at 9 bases. Looked up from germline, CDR1 is SGHTA and CDR2 is FQGNSA. The CDR3 covers 17 residues. V gave up 0 bases and J gave up 6 bases; unmatched junction bases: 10.

The chain joins TRBV29-1 to TRBJ1-5; D is perhaps TRBD1 (5 bases). CDR3 length: 11 residues. The V end lost 6 bases, the J end lost 5 bases, and 8 bases lay between the germline ends. The germline CDR1 and CDR2 sequences are SQVTM and ANQGSEA. The CDR3 spells CSVGEDQPQHF. In DNA, the CDR3 is TGCAGCGTGGGGGAGGATCAGCCCCAGCATTTT.

A remark on this clonotype: At one boundary the junction diverges from the germline segment, which might be a read error. V and J are TRBV19 and TRBJ2-1; 8 nucleotides align to TRBD1. The germline V gene has CDR1 LNHDA and CDR2 SQIVND (reference sequence). CDR3 length equals 16 residues. The CDR3: CASSMGAGTGNNVQFF. CDR3 DNA: TGTGCCAGTAGTATGGGGGCTGGGACAGGTAACAATGTGCAGTTCTTC.

This chain joins TRBV20-1 and TRBJ2-5; no clear D. The CDR3 sequence is 13 residues long. The V end was cut by 6 bases, the J end by 5 bases, with 16 bases between. Germline CDR1 DFQATT, CDR2 SNEGSKA (reference sequence). In DNA, the CDR3 is TGCAGTGCGTCAGAAGTCCCCTCTGAGACCCAGTACTTC. Translating it yields CSASEVPSETQYF.

This clonotype was seen ten or more times. This chain connects TRBV10-3 to TRBJ2-1; 9 nucleotides line up with TRBD2. Germline assignment: CDR1 ENHRY and CDR2 SYGVKD. V shed 2 bases and J 7 bases; nucleotides not matched to a gene: 18. The CDR3 runs to 19 residues. The CDR3, as DNA: TGTGCCATCAGTGAGGTTGGTAGCGGGAGTATAAGGACGGGGAATGAGCAGTTCTTC. It translates to CAISEVGSGSIRTGNEQFF.

The table lists this clonotype with many counts. The V and J genes are TRBV5-6 and TRBJ2-1; weak D call: TRBD1 (6 bases). Per the germline V gene, CDR1 is SGHDT and CDR2 is YYEEEE. V lost 6 bases to trimming and J lost 3 bases, with 10 bases between them. The CDR3 is made up of 13 amino acids. The CDR3 protein is CASTKDSYNEQFF. In nucleotides, the CDR3 is TGTGCCAGCACAAAGGACAGCTACAATGAGCAGTTCTTC. Supplemented by reference TRBV5-6 and TRBJ2-1, the full variable domain reads DAGVTQSPTHLIKTRGQQVTLRCSPKSGHDTVSWYQQALGQGPQFIFQYYEEEERQRGNFPDRFSGHQFPNYSSELNVNALLLGDSALYLCASTKDSYNEQFFGPGTRLTVL.